This T cell receptor (beta chain) stems from a study of blood T cell repertoires in COVID-19. Study as a whole: Sites across the United States, Italy and Spain contributed samples from acute and convalescent COVID-19. Nucleic acid was either cDNA or gDNA, and it came from T cells, B-cell-depleted T cells, or PBMCs.

As handled by the study authors: Cell counts per sample came from amplifying reference gene primers. Clones were read by immunoSEQ multiplex PCR, and TCRdb kept only the in-frame ones, dropping some. Clone size and V and J calls were adopted from that table, with D and trimming inferred from the DNA. The data hold 300,000 to 350,000 clones, with roughly 89% observed a single time. Enrolled during active infection, Seattle patients were then followed longitudinally. CDR1 SEHNR and CDR2 FQNEAQ come from the germline V gene (reference sequence). Trimming removed 5 bases from V and 6 bases from J; junction bases left unmatched: 8. The CDR3 length is 15 residues. This clone turned up a few times.

The sample was peripheral blood. The chain has TRBV7-9 and TRBJ2-2, with 8 bases lining up with TRBD1. The sequence came from a man aged 25 to 40 with COVID-19, enrolled during active disease. This CDR3 is CASSPRTGKAGELFF. CDR3 in DNA: TGTGCCAGCAGCCCCAGGACAGGGAAGGCCGGGGAGCTGTTTTTT.